The rows below give T cell receptor beta chains drawn from one sample of a study of OX40 agonist ivuxolimab in advanced cancers. Profiled with immunoSEQ multiplex PCR; TCRdb holds only in-frame clones, not every one. The repertoire holds approximately 88,000 clones, with roughly 84% as singletons. The sequencing here drew on CD4+ or CD8+ T cells sorted from blood, taken in a trial of the OX40 agonist ivuxolimab. Receptors originate from an adult with an advanced solid tumor such as melanoma, head and neck, liver or kidney cancer. Both conserved end residues are part of each CDR3. The D gene is left open where the match is weak. Where a row states a size, it is once, few, many or the class of an expanded clone; other rows omit it.

j_gene | abundance | d_gene | v_gene | CDR3aa | CDR3nt
TRBJ2-6 | - | - | TRBV29-1 | CSVDAGGSGANVLTF | TGCAGCGTTGACGCTGGAGGCTCTGGGGCCAACGTCCTGACTTTC
TRBJ1-1 | - | - | TRBV7-2 | CASMVGPNTEAFF | TGTGCCAGCATGGTAGGGCCGAACACTGAAGCTTTCTTT
TRBJ1-1 | - | - | TRBV5-6 | CASSFQGTEAFF | TGTGCCAGCAGCTTTCAGGGGACTGAAGCTTTCTTT
TRBJ2-5 | - | - | TRBV11-2 | CASSLVAAQETQYF | TGTGCCAGCAGCTTAGTAGCGGCCCAAGAGACCCAGTACTTC
TRBJ1-2 | - | TRBD1 | TRBV6-1 | CASSSTDRGYGYTF | TGCGCCAGCAGTTCTACGGACAGGGGGTATGGCTACACCTTC
TRBJ2-5 | - | TRBD1 | TRBV10-1 | CASSPDRAQTQYF | TGCGCCAGCAGTCCTGACAGGGCACAGACCCAGTACTTC
TRBJ1-5 | - | - | TRBV6-6 | CASSYSQVGNQPQHF | TGTGCCAGCAGTTACTCTCAGGTCGGCAATCAGCCCCAGCATTTT
TRBJ2-7 | - | - | TRBV5-1 | CASSSGGRASYEQYF | TGCGCCAGCAGCTCCGGCGGCCGGGCGTCCTACGAGCAGTACTTC
TRBJ1-2 | - | TRBD1 | TRBV25-1 | CASSEQGDYGYTF | TGTGCCAGCAGTGAACAGGGGGACTATGGCTACACCTTC
TRBJ2-5 | once | - | TRBV18 | CASSPGLQETQYF | TGTGCCAGCTCACCCGGACTCCAAGAGACCCAGTACTTC
TRBJ1-2 | - | TRBD1 | TRBV6-1 | CASSRNPGQGNGYTF | TGTGCCAGCAGTAGAAATCCGGGACAGGGAAACGGCTACACCTTC
TRBJ1-2 | once | - | TRBV27 | CASMGAGARGYTF | TGTGCCAGCATGGGGGCAGGGGCTCGTGGCTACACCTTC
TRBJ2-1 | - | - | TRBV5-1 | CASSLDEQFF | TGCGCCAGCAGCTTAGATGAGCAGTTCTTC
TRBJ2-2 | - | - | TRBV5-1 | CASSLGGLNTGELFF | TGCGCCAGCAGCCTCGGGGGACTGAACACCGGGGAGCTGTTTTTT
TRBJ2-1 | - | TRBD2 | TRBV7-2 | CASSLALLAGEQFF | TGTGCCAGCAGCTTAGCGCTACTAGCGGGGGAGCAGTTCTTC
TRBJ1-1 | - | - | TRBV9 | CASSVVGGFAEAFF | TGTGCCAGCAGCGTAGTAGGTGGATTCGCTGAAGCTTTCTTT
TRBJ1-5 | - | TRBD1 | TRBV19 | CASSTGQGGIGPQHF | TGTGCCAGTAGCACTGGACAGGGAGGAATAGGGCCCCAGCATTTT
TRBJ2-2 | - | - | TRBV6-5 | CASSSSGFTGTGELFF | TGTGCCAGCAGTTCCTCAGGGTTTACGGGAACCGGGGAGCTGTTTTTT
TRBJ2-3 | - | - | TRBV7-2 | CASRPGPGRATDTQYF | TGTGCCAGCAGGCCCGGTCCGGGACGAGCCACAGATACGCAGTATTTT
TRBJ2-7 | - | TRBD2 | TRBV15 | CATSRGLAGGAYEQYF | TGTGCCACCAGCAGAGGGCTAGCGGGAGGAGCCTACGAGCAGTACTTC
TRBJ1-2 | - | - | TRBV6-1 | CASCTGWDGYTF | TGTGCCAGCTGCACGGGCTGGGATGGCTACACCTTC
TRBJ1-1 | - | TRBD1 | TRBV25-1 | CASSPPGQRGTEAFF | TGTGCCAGCAGTCCTCCGGGACAGAGGGGGACTGAAGCTTTCTTT
TRBJ2-2 | few | TRBD2 | TRBV10-1 | CASSEDFNSGRPNTGELFF | TGCGCCAGCAGTGAGGATTTTAATAGCGGGAGGCCGAACACCGGGGAGCTGTTTTTT